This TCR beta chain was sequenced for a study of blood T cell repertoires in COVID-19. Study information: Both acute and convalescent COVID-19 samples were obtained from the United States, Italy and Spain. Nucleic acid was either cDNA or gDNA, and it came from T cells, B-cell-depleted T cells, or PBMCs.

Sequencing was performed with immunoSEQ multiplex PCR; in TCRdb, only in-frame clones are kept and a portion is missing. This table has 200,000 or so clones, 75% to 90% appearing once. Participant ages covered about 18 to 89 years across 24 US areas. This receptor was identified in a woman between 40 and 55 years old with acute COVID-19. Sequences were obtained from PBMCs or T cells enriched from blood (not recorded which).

Here the CDR3 reads CASSQDTGGNYGYTF. The DNA of the CDR3 is TGCGCCAGCAGCCAAGATACAGGGGGCAACTATGGCTACACCTTC. The chain is built from TRBV4-3 and TRBJ1-2; 9 bases align to TRBD1. The CDR3 is 15 amino acids. Germline values: CDR1 LGHNA, CDR2 YSLEER. Trimming cost V 0 bases and J 2 bases; bases outside gene matches: 1.